The 19 T cell receptor beta chains given below trace back to one sample, sequenced in a study of T cells after yellow fever vaccination. Using its own MiXCR run on the 5' RACE reads, TCRdb lists one record per CDR3 protein. The sample holds 450,000 to 550,000 distinct CDR3 sequences, just over 20% seen once. The source was PBMCs, collected 21 days after the first yellow fever vaccination. The receptors stem from a man aged 18-30 years who received the YFV17D yellow fever vaccine.

This clonotype has a handful of counts. This sequence joins TRBV20-1 and TRBJ1-2; the D is unclear. This CDR3 contains 13 residues. V was shortened by 8 bases and J by 5 bases, with 18 bases between the two germline ends. Per the germline V gene, CDR1 is DFQATT and CDR2 is SNEGSKA (reference sequence). The CDR3 loop reads CSSLGPMEYGYTF. The CDR3 bases are TGCAGTTCACTAGGACCAATGGAATATGGCTACACCTTC.

The chain joins TRBV7-2 to TRBJ2-7, with 7 bases that match TRBD1. V shed 3 bases and J 0 bases; nucleotides not matched to a gene: 5. The CDR3 consists of 15 residues. The germline gives CDR1 SGHTA, CDR2 FQGNSA. The CDR3 coding sequence is TGTGCCAGCAGCTTTTATCGGGACAGCTCCTACGAGCAGTACGTC. Its translation is CASSFYRDSSYEQYV.

The V gene is TRBV29-1, the J gene TRBJ2-6; D unclear. V was pared by 1 base and J by 0 bases, with 1 base between. This CDR3 has 13 residues. CDR1 is SQVTM, CDR2 ANQGSEA, per germline. CDR3 protein: CSVEVSGANVLTF. In DNA, the CDR3 is TGCAGCGTTGAAGTCTCTGGGGCCAACGTCCTGACTTTC.

There are a few counts of this clonotype. This chain connects TRBV6-1 to TRBJ2-7, with 8 bases matching TRBD1. The CDR3 is made up of 15 amino acids. Germline CDR1 MNHNS, CDR2 SASEGT. V shed 6 bases, J shed 0 bases, and the junction held 7 bases outside the gene matches. CDR3: CASSQTGAASYEQYF. The CDR3 nucleotides are TGTGCCAGCAGCCAGACAGGGGCCGCCTCCTACGAGCAGTACTTC.

This clonotype was detected only a few times. The chain joins TRBV7-9 to TRBJ2-2; maybe TRBD1 (6 bases). V dropped 4 bases and J dropped 5 bases, with 11 bases sitting between them. Germline V gene lookup returns CDR1 SEHNR and CDR2 FQNEAQ (reference sequence). The CDR3 extends over 14 amino acids. The CDR3 bases are TGTGCCAGCAGCTCAACAGGGATTACCGGGGAGCTGTTTTTT. This translates into CASSSTGITGELFF.

The rearrangement uses TRBV6-5 and TRBJ1-5; 8 bases fit TRBD1. Germline trimming cut 2 bases from V and 4 bases from J; bases unmatched to any gene: 7. The CDR3 has 16 residues. Looked up from germline, CDR1 is MNHEY and CDR2 is SVGAGI. The CDR3 region is CASSYGGQALNQPQHF. CDR3 DNA: TGTGCCAGCAGTTACGGGGGACAGGCCCTAAATCAGCCCCAGCATTTT.

This clonotype was counted many times. The rearrangement joins TRBV18 to TRBJ2-1, with D possibly matching TRBD1 (6 bases). V lost 2 bases and J lost 0, with 11 bases in between. CDR3 length equals 16 residues. The V gene's germline CDR1 is KGHSH and CDR2 LQKENI. CDR3 in DNA: TGTGCCAGCTCACCAGCCCAGGGGAGCTCCTACAATGAGCAGTTCTTC. Residues: CASSPAQGSSYNEQFF.

A few counts support this clonotype. V usage is TRBV6-2 or TRBV6-3 and J usage is TRBJ1-2; no clear D. Germline CDR1 MNHEY, CDR2 SVGEGT. V was cut by 6 bases and J by 1 base, with 9 bases left in between. The CDR3 length is 13 residues. The CDR3 nucleotides read TGTGCCAGCAGCCCGGGATATAACTATGGCTACACCTTC. It encodes CASSPGYNYGYTF.

This clonotype has only a few counts. This chain links TRBV20-1 with TRBJ2-1, with D unresolved. The V end was cut by 6 bases, the J end by 7 bases, with 16 bases between. The CDR3 is 13 residues long. Looked up from germline, CDR1 is DFQATT and CDR2 is SNEGSKA (reference sequence). This chain's CDR3 is CSAGDLFENEQFF. The CDR3 DNA reads TGCAGTGCAGGAGACCTCTTTGAAAATGAGCAGTTCTTC.

The chain uses TRBV21-1 and TRBJ1-5; the D call in the table, TRBD1, was not verified against the DNA. TRBV21-1 corresponds to a pseudogene. This CDR3 has 14 residues. This chain's CDR3 is CASSKGGGRQPQHF. The CDR3 bases are TGTGCCAGCAGCAAAGGAGGGGGCAGGCAGCCCCAGCATTTT.

This chain joins TRBV4-3 and TRBJ1-1; the D gene is possibly TRBD1 (5 bases). Trimming pared 0 bases from V and 5 bases from J, leaving 16 bases between. This CDR3 spans 16 amino acids. The germline V gene encodes CDR1 LGHNA and CDR2 YSLEER. The CDR3 spells CASSQDYSSWGTEAFF. The CDR3 nucleotides are TGCGCCAGCAGCCAAGATTATTCCAGCTGGGGGACTGAAGCTTTCTTT.

The chain is built from TRBV12-3 or TRBV12-4 and TRBJ2-7; 12 bases line up with TRBD2. Trimming took 6 bases from V and 5 from J; bases not matched to a gene: 11. The CDR3 is 16 residues long. This CDR3 reads CASRYKLAGGLDEQYF. In DNA, the CDR3 is TGTGCCAGCAGATACAAACTAGCGGGGGGATTAGACGAGCAGTACTTC.

J is TRBJ2-5 and V is TRBV27; 12 bases are a match to TRBD2. V lost 6 bases, J lost 5 bases, and 10 bases stayed unmatched. CDR1 MNHEY and CDR2 SMNVEV come from the germline V gene (reference sequence). This CDR3 region has 16 residues. CDR3 DNA: TGTGCCAGCAGGCGGACTAGCGGGGCCACAGGGGAGACCCAGTACTTC. Its protein product is CASRRTSGATGETQYF.

This clonotype was counted a few times. This sequence joins TRBV12-3 or TRBV12-4 and TRBJ2-3; TRBD2 might be the D (5 bases). This CDR3 comprises 16 residues. With 1 base removed from V and 5 bases from J, the gap between germline ends came to 16 bases. The CDR3: CASSLGRNLDRDTQYF. CDR3 nucleotides: TGTGCCAGCAGTTTAGGGAGGAACCTTGACCGAGATACGCAGTATTTT.

In its sample, this clonotype was seen a few times. The CDR3 coding sequence is TGTGCCAGCAGCCGCCCGGGACAGGGTACCGTCGGTTACGAAAAACTGTTTTTT. This gives the protein CASSRPGQGTVGYEKLFF. The chain couples TRBV5-6 to TRBJ1-4, with 9 bases lining up with TRBD1. CDR3 length: 18 residues. Germline CDR1 and CDR2: SGHDT and YYEEEE. V lost 4 bases and J lost 8; bases outside the gene matches: 18.

Only a few counts were recorded for this clonotype. The chain is built from TRBV20-1 and TRBJ2-1; D gene uncertain. This CDR3 has 14 amino acids. CDR1 is DFQATT and CDR2 is SNEGSKA in the germline V gene (reference sequence). V was clipped by 6 bases and J by 1 base, with 13 bases between them. CDR3 bases: TGCAGTGCCACATTAGCAGAGTCCTACAATGAGCAGTTCTTC. Its protein is CSATLAESYNEQFF.

This rearrangement joins TRBV5-5 to TRBJ1-1, with D possibly being TRBD1 (5 bases). The CDR3 loop spans 11 amino acids. Germline CDR1 SGHKS, CDR2 YYEKEE (reference sequence). V was clipped by 7 bases and J by 8 bases, with 12 bases between them. The CDR3 loop is CASGRGGEAFF. Written as DNA, the CDR3 is TGTGCCAGCGGAAGGGGTGGGGAAGCTTTCTTT.

This clonotype appeared a few times. V gene TRBV20-1 combines with J gene TRBJ2-3, with 12 positions matching TRBD2. Germline CDR1 DFQATT, CDR2 SNEGSKA (reference sequence). J gave up 6 bases and V 6 bases, and 7 bases lay outside the gene matches. CDR3 length: 14 amino acids. DNA for the CDR3: TGCAGTGCAACTAGCGGGGGGAGAACCGATACGCAGTATTTT. This translates into CSATSGGRTDTQYF.

The rearrangement joins TRBV5-1 to TRBJ2-5; 8 bases align to TRBD2. Germline CDR1 SGHRS, CDR2 YFSETQ. The CDR3 runs to 15 residues. Trimming removed 2 bases from V and 3 bases from J; junction bases left unmatched: 6. In DNA form, the CDR3 reads TGCGCCAGCAGCTTTCGCGGGGGGCCCAAAGAGACCCAGTACTTC. Encoded protein: CASSFRGGPKETQYF.